This entry lists 30 T cell receptor beta chains sequenced from one sample in a study of spatial heterogeneity in lung cancer. TCRdb passed the 5' RACE reads through MiXCR, listing each CDR3 protein once. Of 35,000 to 55,000 distinct CDR3 sequences listed, roughly 12% are singletons. Regarding time point: blood at routine non-recurrence follow-up after resection. Sequenced material: PBMCs, taken at follow-up. Receptors originate from a male donor with early-stage non-small cell lung cancer.

This chain connects TRBV19 to TRBJ2-1; D is undetermined. The germline V and J ends were trimmed by 9 bases and 1 base, with 10 bases remaining between them. The CDR3 contains 13 residues. Germline CDR1 LNHDA, CDR2 SQIVND (reference sequence). CDR3 amino acids: CASRPGSYNEQFF. In nucleotides, the CDR3 is TGTGCCAGCAGACCCGGGTCCTACAATGAGCAGTTCTTC.

This clonotype was observed a handful of times. J is TRBJ2-2 and V is TRBV29-1; D remains ambiguous. The germline gives CDR1 SQVTM, CDR2 ANQGSEA. Deletions cut 7 bases from V and 4 bases from J, with 10 bases between. The CDR3 length is 12 residues. In DNA form, the CDR3 reads TGCAGCGCGACCCATGGCACCGGGGAGCTGTTTTTT. Protein sequence: CSATHGTGELFF.

This clonotype is medium-sized within its sample. CDR3 protein: CSAIGRIGFHGYTF. The CDR3 DNA is TGCAGTGCAATAGGGAGGATCGGGTTCCATGGCTACACCTTC. V usage is TRBV20-1 and J usage is TRBJ1-2; D gene ambiguous. The CDR3 sequence is 14 residues long. Germline lookup yields CDR1 DFQATT and CDR2 SNEGSKA (reference sequence). Trimming removed 6 bases at V and 6 bases at J, with 20 bases between.

Many counts were recorded for this clonotype. The rearrangement joins TRBV20-1 to TRBJ1-6; a possible D gene is TRBD1 (6 bases). In germline, CDR1 is DFQATT, CDR2 SNEGSKA (reference sequence). The CDR3 contains 14 residues. V lost 3 bases and J 7 bases, leaving 13 bases between the germline ends. The CDR3 loop is CSASYGQGNSPLHF. CDR3 sequence (DNA): TGCAGTGCTAGTTATGGGCAGGGGAATTCACCCCTCCACTTT.

This clonotype was counted at least ten times. The chain combines TRBV20-1 with TRBJ2-1; 9 nucleotides agree with TRBD1. The germline gives CDR1 DFQATT, CDR2 SNEGSKA (reference sequence). There are 14 residues in the CDR3. Trimming cost V 5 bases and J 7 bases; bases outside gene matches: 9. The DNA for the CDR3 is TGCAGTGCTCACCCCGGGACAGGGATGAATGAGCAGTTCTTC. Protein sequence: CSAHPGTGMNEQFF.

This clonotype came up many times. The chain uses TRBV12-3 or TRBV12-4 and TRBJ2-5; D is ambiguous. The CDR3 is 11 amino acids. The V end lost 2 bases, the J end lost 5 bases, and 3 bases lay between the germline ends. CDR3 sequence: CASSLRETQYF. CDR3 nucleotide sequence: TGTGCCAGCAGTTTACGGGAGACCCAGTACTTC.

This clonotype was counted a few times. This chain uses TRBV13 with TRBJ2-5, with 7 positions matching TRBD2. The CDR3 is 14 residues long. Germline V gene lookup returns CDR1 PRHDT and CDR2 FYEKMQ (reference sequence). J was trimmed by 3 bases and V by 0 bases; bases with no gene match: 1. The CDR3 DNA reads as TGTGCCAGCAGCTTAGGCCGGGGGGAAGAGACCCAGTACTTC. It specifies CASSLGRGEETQYF.

This clonotype has just a few counts. V usage is TRBV7-2 and J usage is TRBJ2-3; D is uncertain. The germline V gene encodes CDR1 SGHTA and CDR2 FQGNSA. V dropped 1 base and J dropped 8 bases, with 7 bases sitting between them. This CDR3 comprises 12 residues. In nucleotides, the CDR3 is TGTGCCAGCAGCTTAGACCAAGCTACGCAGTATTTT. Translated: CASSLDQATQYF.

This clonotype was picked up a small number of times. This rearrangement joins TRBV5-1 to TRBJ2-3; D is unresolved. Trimming removed 4 bases at V and 6 bases at J, with 9 bases between. This CDR3 spans 12 amino acids. Germline V gene data show CDR1 as SGHRS and CDR2 as YFSETQ. The CDR3, as DNA: TGCGCCAGCAGCCCGAACGCTGATACGCAGTATTTT. The encoded protein is CASSPNADTQYF. Full variable domain (remainder filled in from reference TRBV5-1 and TRBJ2-3): KAGVTQTPRYLIKTRGQQVTLSCSPISGHRSVSWYQQTPGQGLQFLFEYFSETQRNKGNFPGRFSGRQFSNSRSEMNVSTLELGDSALYLCASSPNADTQYFGPGTRLTVL.

This clonotype has just a few counts. The chain couples TRBV5-5 to TRBJ2-7; no clear D gene. The V gene lost 3 bases and the J gene lost 0 bases, with 10 bases spanning the gap. This CDR3 contains 14 residues. The germline CDR1 and CDR2 sequences are SGHKS and YYEKEE (reference sequence). The CDR3 DNA sequence: TGTGCCAGCAGCTCCGGACCTCTCTCCTACGAGCAGTACTTC. It is translated as CASSSGPLSYEQYF. Full variable domain (remainder filled in from reference TRBV5-5 and TRBJ2-7): DAGVTQSPTHLIKTRGQQVTLRCSPISGHKSVSWYQQVLGQGPQFIFQYYEKEERGRGNFPDRFSARQFPNYSSELNVNALLLGDSALYLCASSSGPLSYEQYFGPGTRLTVT.

As concerns this clonotype: This could be a read error, since a much larger clone is one nucleotide away. The chain is built from TRBV7-2 and TRBJ1-4; TRBD1 matches at 9 bases. The CDR3 runs to 15 residues. Per the germline V gene, CDR1 is SGHTA and CDR2 is FQGNSA. The CDR3 region has the DNA TGTGTCAGCAGCGTATCCGGGACAGGGAGAGAAAAACTGTTTTTT. Protein sequence: CVSSVSGTGREKLFF.

This clonotype was counted many times. The CDR3 loop reads CASSPGQGDEQYF. Here the CDR3 DNA reads TGTGCCAGCAGCCCGGGCCAGGGGGACGAGCAGTACTTC. The genes are TRBV28 and TRBJ2-7, with 7 bases fitting TRBD1. Per the germline V gene, CDR1 is MDHEN and CDR2 is SYDVKM. V dropped 6 bases and J dropped 5; count of bases not matched to a gene: 7. This CDR3 contains 13 residues.

This clonotype was recorded at least ten times. The V gene is TRBV29-1, the J gene TRBJ1-5; D is uncertain. Germline loops: CDR1 SQVTM, CDR2 ANQGSEA. V was pared by 6 bases and J by 8 bases, with 14 bases between. The CDR3 runs 12 residues. CDR3 nucleotide sequence: TGCAGCGTGCAAGGTGGGGTTGAGCCCCAGCATTTT. Its protein product is CSVQGGVEPQHF.

CDR3 nucleotides: TGCAGTGCCTTCGGAGAGGGGACAGATACGCAGTATTTT. This gives the protein CSAFGEGTDTQYF. The chain couples TRBV20-1 to TRBJ2-3; D is tentatively TRBD1 or TRBD2 (5 bases each). The CDR3 runs 13 residues. Trimming left V 6 bases short and J 3 bases short, with 13 bases between. From germline, CDR1 is DFQATT and CDR2 SNEGSKA (reference sequence).

J is TRBJ2-4 and V is TRBV5-5; D gene uncertain. V shed 2 bases and J shed 1 base, with 10 bases lying between them. CDR3 size: 15 residues. Germline V gene data show CDR1 as SGHKS and CDR2 as YYEKEE (reference sequence). The CDR3 reads CASSFQSAAKNIQYF. CDR3 in DNA: TGTGCCAGCAGCTTTCAGAGTGCGGCCAAAAACATTCAGTACTTC.

This clonotype has at least ten counts. The V and J genes are TRBV14 and TRBJ1-1; no clear D gene. Germline V lookup: CDR1 SGHDN, CDR2 FVKESK. This CDR3 spans 16 amino acids. V gave up 3 bases and J gave up 1 base, with 15 bases separating them. Here the CDR3 DNA reads TGTGCCAGCAGCCATGCGCTGGGGAAGGGGAACACTGAAGCTTTCTTT. It codes for CASSHALGKGNTEAFF.

The CDR3 DNA sequence: TGTGCCAGTAGCTCGGACGAGAGCTGGGAGACCCAGTACTTC. Its translation is CASSSDESWETQYF. The rearrangement links TRBV19 to TRBJ2-5; D remains unclear. Germline-derived CDR1 and CDR2 are LNHDA and SQIVND (reference sequence). The CDR3 length is 14 residues. Deletions cut 6 bases from V and 5 bases from J, with 16 bases between.

V and J are TRBV7-8 and TRBJ2-5; D remains ambiguous. V lost 2 bases and J lost 0, with 4 bases in between. Germline V gene data show CDR1 as SGHVS and CDR2 as FQNEAQ. The CDR3 loop spans 13 amino acids. The CDR3 sequence is CASSLQYQETQYF. The CDR3 region has the DNA TGTGCCAGCAGCTTACAGTACCAAGAGACCCAGTACTTC.

This clonotype appeared many times. The rearrangement joins TRBV7-2 to TRBJ2-7; D is unclear. Trimming pared 0 bases from V and 4 bases from J, leaving 7 bases between. This CDR3 comprises 13 residues. CDR1 SGHTA and CDR2 FQGNSA come from the germline V gene. CDR3 nucleotide sequence: TGTGCCAGCAGCTTAGCGCGCTATTACGAGCAGTACTTC. Its translation is CASSLARYYEQYF.

This clonotype occurred a few times. The chain links TRBV28 to TRBJ2-2, with D possibly being TRBD1 (5 bases). Trimming pared 8 bases from V and 0 bases from J, leaving 10 bases between. CDR1 is MDHEN and CDR2 is SYDVKM in the germline V gene. This CDR3 spans 14 amino acids. CDR3 in amino acids: CASGGAPNTGELFF. The CDR3, as DNA: TGTGCCAGCGGTGGGGCCCCGAACACCGGGGAGCTGTTTTTT. The whole variable domain, filled in from reference TRBV28 and TRBJ2-2, reads DVKVTQSSRYLVKRTGEKVFLECVQDMDHENMFWYRQDPGLGLRLIYFSYDVKMKEKGDIPEGYSVSREKKERFSLILESASTNQTSMYLCASGGAPNTGELFFGEGSRLTVL.

The V call is TRBV19, the J call TRBJ1-5; D is undetermined. V lost 3 bases to trimming and J lost 7 bases, with 16 bases between them. The CDR3 covers 15 residues. Germline values: CDR1 LNHDA, CDR2 SQIVND (reference sequence). The CDR3 nucleotides are TGTGCCAGTAGTATGACGGAGGGCGTGGGGCAGCCCCAGCATTTT. Translated: CASSMTEGVGQPQHF.

Worth noting for this clonotype: The germline gene is not matched at one end of the junction; a read error may be the cause. V and J are TRBV7-9 and TRBJ2-5; D gene ambiguous. The germline CDR1 and CDR2 sequences are SEHNR and FQNEAQ (reference sequence). This CDR3 has 11 residues. For the CDR3, the DNA is TGTGCCTGCAGCCCCGGTGAGACCCAGTACTTC. It codes for CACSPGETQYF.

The rearrangement joins TRBV2 to TRBJ2-1, with TRBD1 matching 8 bases. The ends lost 5 bases at V and 5 bases at J; junction bases unmatched: 8. The germline CDR1 and CDR2 sequences are SNHLY and FYNNEI. This CDR3 is 15 amino acids long. This CDR3 reads CASSQGAQINNEQFF. The CDR3 region has the DNA TGTGCCAGCAGTCAGGGGGCCCAAATCAACAATGAGCAGTTCTTC. Full variable domain (remainder filled in from reference TRBV2 and TRBJ2-1): EPEVTQTPSHQVTQMGQEVILRCVPISNHLYFYWYRQILGQKVEFLVSFYNNEISEKSEIFDDQFSVERPDGSNFTLKIRSTKLEDSAMYFCASSQGAQINNEQFFGPGTRLTVL.

The chain employs TRBV30 and TRBJ2-3; TRBD2 matches at 10 bases. CDR1 and CDR2 from the germline V gene are GTSNPN and SVGIG (reference sequence). V was clipped by 8 bases and J by 1 base; unmatched bases: 3. This CDR3 region has 13 residues. Written as DNA, the CDR3 is TGTGCCGGAGGGACTAGCGGCACAGATACGCAGTATTTT. Its translation: CAGGTSGTDTQYF. The full variable domain, in which reference TRBV30 and TRBJ2-3 provide the parts outside the CDR3, is SQTIHQWPATLVQPVGSPLSLECTVEGTSNPNLYWYRQAAGRGLQLLFYSVGIGQISSEVPQNLSASRPQDRQFILSSKKLLLSDSGFYLCAGGTSGTDTQYFGPGTRLTVL.

This clonotype was picked up many times. This chain uses TRBV12-3 or TRBV12-4 with TRBJ1-5; the D is unclear. Trimming stripped 3 bases from V and 5 bases from J, with 17 bases between. The CDR3 loop spans 16 amino acids. The CDR3: CASSFFVGVKDQPQHF. The CDR3 DNA is TGTGCCAGCAGTTTTTTTGTGGGTGTCAAGGATCAGCCCCAGCATTTT.

The chain combines TRBV20-1 with TRBJ1-1; TRBD1 is a possible D gene (5 bases). The germline gives CDR1 DFQATT, CDR2 SNEGSKA (reference sequence). Trimming cost V 1 base and J 4 bases, with 7 bases left between them. The CDR3 is 12 amino acids. CDR3 protein: CSARAGVTEAFF. The DNA for the CDR3 is TGCAGTGCTAGAGCGGGGGTCACTGAAGCTTTCTTT.

V and J are TRBV7-9 and TRBJ1-6; unclear D gene. The CDR3 loop spans 13 amino acids. Germline lookup yields CDR1 SEHNR and CDR2 FQNEAQ (reference sequence). V lost 8 bases, J lost 7 bases, and 12 bases lay in between. CDR3 residues: CASVPLGNSPLHF. CDR3 DNA sequence: TGTGCCAGCGTTCCCCTTGGGAATTCACCCCTCCACTTT.

At least ten counts were recorded for this clonotype. The chain combines TRBV7-3 with TRBJ1-1; the D gene is possibly TRBD1 (5 bases). Trimming took 2 bases from V and 0 from J, leaving 7 bases between them. Germline V CDR1 and CDR2: SGHTA, FQGTGA. This CDR3 comprises 14 residues. Here the CDR3 reads CASSLGALNTEAFF. The CDR3, as DNA: TGTGCCAGCAGCTTAGGGGCCTTGAACACTGAAGCTTTCTTT. Using reference TRBV7-3 and TRBJ1-1 for the parts outside the CDR3, the full variable domain is GAGVSQTPSNKVTEKGKYVELRCDPISGHTALYWYRQSLGQGPEFLIYFQGTGAADDSGLPNDRFFAVRPEGSVSTLKIQRTERGDSAVYLCASSLGALNTEAFFGQGTRLTVV.

The chain combines TRBV9 with TRBJ2-1, with a weak D call TRBD2 (6 bases). V lost 0 bases and J lost 5, with 12 bases in between. This CDR3 contains 15 residues. Germline-derived CDR1 and CDR2 are SGDLS and YYNGEE. As DNA, the CDR3 is TGTGCCAGCAGCGTAGGATATAGCGGCAACAATGAGCAGTTCTTC. Encoded protein: CASSVGYSGNNEQFF.

The V call is TRBV20-1, the J call TRBJ2-7; D is ambiguous. The CDR3 contains 14 residues. Germline assignment: CDR1 DFQATT and CDR2 SNEGSKA (reference sequence). V lost 6 bases and J lost 0, with 15 bases in between. The CDR3 region has the DNA TGCAGTGCCGGTAAAGCGCCAAGCTCCTACGAGCAGTACTTC. Its protein product is CSAGKAPSSYEQYF.